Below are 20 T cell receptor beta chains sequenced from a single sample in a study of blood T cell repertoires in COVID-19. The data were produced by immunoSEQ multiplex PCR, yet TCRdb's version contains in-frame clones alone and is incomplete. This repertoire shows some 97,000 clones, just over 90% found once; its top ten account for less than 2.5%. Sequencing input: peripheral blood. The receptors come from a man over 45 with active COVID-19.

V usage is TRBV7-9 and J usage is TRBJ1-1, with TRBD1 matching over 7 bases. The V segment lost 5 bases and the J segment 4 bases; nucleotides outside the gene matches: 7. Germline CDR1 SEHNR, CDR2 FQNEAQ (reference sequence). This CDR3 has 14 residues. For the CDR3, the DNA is TGTGCCAGCAGCCAGACAGGGAAGGTCACTGAAGCTTTCTTT. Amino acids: CASSQTGKVTEAFF.

In nucleotides, the CDR3 is TGTGCCAGCAGTGAAGGCGGGGGGGTCCAAGAGACCCAGTACTTC. Its translation: CASSEGGGVQETQYF. The chain has TRBV2 and TRBJ2-5; 9 bases align to TRBD2. The CDR3 length is 15 residues. The ends lost 1 base at V and 1 base at J; junction bases unmatched: 1. The germline gives CDR1 SNHLY, CDR2 FYNNEI.

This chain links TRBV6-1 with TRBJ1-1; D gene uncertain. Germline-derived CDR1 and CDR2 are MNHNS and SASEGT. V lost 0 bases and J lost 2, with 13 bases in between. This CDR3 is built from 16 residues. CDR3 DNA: TGTGCCAGCAGTGAAGCAGGAGGACCGGGTAACACTGAAGCTTTCTTT. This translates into CASSEAGGPGNTEAFF.

The CDR3 loop reads CASSLAGQGETQYF. For the CDR3, the DNA is TGCGCCAGCAGCTTGGCGGGACAGGGAGAGACCCAGTACTTC. The J gene is TRBJ2-5, the V gene TRBV5-1; 9 positions agree with TRBD1. Per the germline V gene, CDR1 is SGHRS and CDR2 is YFSETQ. The V gene end was trimmed by 0 bases and the J gene end by 4 bases; junction bases not matched to a gene: 1. This CDR3 comprises 14 residues.

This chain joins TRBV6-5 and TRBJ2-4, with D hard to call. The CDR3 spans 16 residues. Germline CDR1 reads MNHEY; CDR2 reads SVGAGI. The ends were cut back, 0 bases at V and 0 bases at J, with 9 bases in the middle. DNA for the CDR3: TGTGCCAGCAGTTACTCGTCAGGATCAGCCAAAAACATTCAGTACTTC. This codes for CASSYSSGSAKNIQYF.

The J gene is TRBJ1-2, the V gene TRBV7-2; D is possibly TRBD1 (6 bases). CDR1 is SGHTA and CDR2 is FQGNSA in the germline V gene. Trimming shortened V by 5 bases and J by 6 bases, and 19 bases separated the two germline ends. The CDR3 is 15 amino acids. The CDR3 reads CASSPFITGSNGYTF. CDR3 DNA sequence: TGTGCCAGCAGCCCGTTCATAACAGGGAGTAATGGCTACACCTTC.

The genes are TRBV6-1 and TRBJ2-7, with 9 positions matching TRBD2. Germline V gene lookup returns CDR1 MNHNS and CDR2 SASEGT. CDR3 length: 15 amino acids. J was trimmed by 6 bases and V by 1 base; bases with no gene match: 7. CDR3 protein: CASSEEGLAPVEQYF. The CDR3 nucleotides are TGTGCCAGCAGTGAAGAGGGACTAGCTCCGGTCGAGCAGTACTTC.

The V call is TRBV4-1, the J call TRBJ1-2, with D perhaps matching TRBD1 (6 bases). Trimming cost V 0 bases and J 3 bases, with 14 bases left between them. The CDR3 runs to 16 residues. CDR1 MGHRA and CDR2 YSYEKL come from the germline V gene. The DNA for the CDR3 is TGCGCCAGCAGCCAAGAGGGCGTAGGGGGATACTATGGCTACACCTTC. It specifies CASSQEGVGGYYGYTF.

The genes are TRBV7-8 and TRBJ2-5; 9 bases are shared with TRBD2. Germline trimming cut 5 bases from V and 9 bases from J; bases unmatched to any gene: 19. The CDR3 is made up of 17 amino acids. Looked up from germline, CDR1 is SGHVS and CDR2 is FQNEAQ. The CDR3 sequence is CASSPTRVTSGSSAQYF. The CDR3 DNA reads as TGTGCCAGCAGCCCAACACGGGTAACTAGCGGGTCTAGTGCCCAGTACTTC.

CDR3: CASSHTGGTDTQYF. The CDR3 DNA sequence: TGTGCCAGCAGCCACACAGGGGGCACAGATACGCAGTATTTT. The chain recombines TRBV11-3 with TRBJ2-3; 7 bases fit TRBD1. The CDR3 covers 14 residues. Per the germline V gene, CDR1 is SGHNT and CDR2 is YENEEA. Losses at the gene ends were 5 bases for V and 1 base for J; bases not matched to a gene: 3.

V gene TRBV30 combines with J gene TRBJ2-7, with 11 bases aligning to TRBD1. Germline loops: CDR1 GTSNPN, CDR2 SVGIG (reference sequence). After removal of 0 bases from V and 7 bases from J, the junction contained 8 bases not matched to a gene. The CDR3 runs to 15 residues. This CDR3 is CAWSVAGTGGWEQYV. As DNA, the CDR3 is TGTGCCTGGAGTGTAGCCGGGACAGGGGGTTGGGAGCAGTACGTC.

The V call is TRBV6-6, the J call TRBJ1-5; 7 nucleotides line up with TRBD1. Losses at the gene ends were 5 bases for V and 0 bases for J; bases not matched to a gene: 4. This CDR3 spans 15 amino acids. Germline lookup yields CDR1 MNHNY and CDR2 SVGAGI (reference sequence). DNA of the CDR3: TGTGCCAGCAGTACCAACAGGGGTAGCAATCAGCCCCAGCATTTT. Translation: CASSTNRGSNQPQHF.

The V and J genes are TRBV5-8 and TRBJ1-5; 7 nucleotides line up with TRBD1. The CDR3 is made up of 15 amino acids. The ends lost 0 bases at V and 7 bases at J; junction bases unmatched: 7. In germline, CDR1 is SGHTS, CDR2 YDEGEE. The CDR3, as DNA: TGTGCCAGCAGCTTGGGGCAGGGGGTCATCCAGCCCCAGCATTTT. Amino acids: CASSLGQGVIQPQHF. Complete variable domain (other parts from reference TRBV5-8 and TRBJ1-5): EAGVTQSPTHLIKTRGQQATLRCSPISGHTSVYWYQQALGLGLQFLLWYDEGEERNRGNFPPRFSGRQFPNYSSELNVNALELEDSALYLCASSLGQGVIQPQHFGDGTRLSIL.

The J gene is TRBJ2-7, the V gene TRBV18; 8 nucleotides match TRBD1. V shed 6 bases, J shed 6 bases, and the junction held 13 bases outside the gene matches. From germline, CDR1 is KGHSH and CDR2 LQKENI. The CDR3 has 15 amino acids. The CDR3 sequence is CASSQGQGVVSEQYV. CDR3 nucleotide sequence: TGTGCCAGCTCCCAAGGACAGGGAGTAGTCTCCGAGCAGTACGTC.

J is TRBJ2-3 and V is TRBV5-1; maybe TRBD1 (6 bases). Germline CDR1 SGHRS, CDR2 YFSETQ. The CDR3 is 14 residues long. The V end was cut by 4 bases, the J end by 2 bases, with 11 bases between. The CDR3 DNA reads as TGCGCCAGCAGCGTAGCAGGGGCCACAGATACGCAGTATTTT. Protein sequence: CASSVAGATDTQYF.

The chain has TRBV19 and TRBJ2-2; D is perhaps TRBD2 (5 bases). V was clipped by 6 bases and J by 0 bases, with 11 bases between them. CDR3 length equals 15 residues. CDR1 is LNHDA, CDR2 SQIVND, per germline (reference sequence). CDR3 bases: TGTGCCAGTAGAGGGAGCCAGGCGAACACCGGGGAGCTGTTTTTT. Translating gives CASRGSQANTGELFF.

Written as DNA, the CDR3 is TGTGCCAGCAGCTTGGCCAGGGTCTACAATGAGCAGTTCTTC. Translation: CASSLARVYNEQFF. The genes are TRBV5-5 and TRBJ2-1, with D perhaps TRBD1 (5 bases). The V and J ends lost 0 bases and 3 bases respectively, with 7 bases between them. CDR1 SGHKS and CDR2 YYEKEE come from the germline V gene (reference sequence). The CDR3 contains 14 residues.

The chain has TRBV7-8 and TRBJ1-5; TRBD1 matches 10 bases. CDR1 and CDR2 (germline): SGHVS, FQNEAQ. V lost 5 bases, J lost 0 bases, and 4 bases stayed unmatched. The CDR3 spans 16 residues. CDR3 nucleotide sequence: TGTGCCAGCAGCATCGGGACAGGGGCTAGCAATCAGCCCCAGCATTTT. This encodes CASSIGTGASNQPQHF.

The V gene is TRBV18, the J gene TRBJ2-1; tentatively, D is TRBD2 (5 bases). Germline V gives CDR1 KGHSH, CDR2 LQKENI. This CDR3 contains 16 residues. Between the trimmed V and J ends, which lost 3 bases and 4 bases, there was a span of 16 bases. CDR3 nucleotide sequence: TGTGCCAGCTCACCTGGGAGTTATCGAGGTTACAATGAGCAGTTCTTC. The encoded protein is CASSPGSYRGYNEQFF.

The CDR3 reads CASSSDRGIDGYTF. CDR3 DNA sequence: TGTGCCAGCAGTTCAGACAGGGGCATAGATGGCTACACCTTC. This chain connects TRBV27 to TRBJ1-2; 8 bases align to TRBD1. Germline V gene sequence: CDR1 MNHEY, CDR2 SMNVEV (reference sequence). J was trimmed by 6 bases and V by 4 bases; bases with no gene match: 7. The CDR3 spans 14 residues.